This TCR beta chain was sequenced during a study of blood T cell repertoires in COVID-19. Study-level background: Material from acute and convalescent COVID-19 was sourced from the United States, Italy and Spain. PBMCs, B-cell-depleted T cells, or T cells provided the cDNA or gDNA that made up the material.

In the authors' methods: Scientists estimated how many nucleated cells there were by amplifying reference gene primers. Measured with immunoSEQ multiplex PCR; TCRdb has only the in-frame clones, and not every one. The D gene and trimming were derived from the DNA, and the V and J assignments and clone size from that table. This sample yields more than 65,000 clones, of which about 80% are seen a single time; roughly 13% belongs to the top ten. The TCR was taken from a woman of 80 years or more with acute or convalescent COVID-19. Sequences were obtained from peripheral blood.

CDR3 residues: CASSVGGSGSYEQYF. CDR3 DNA: TGTGCCAGCAGCGTAGGGGGTAGCGGTTCCTACGAGCAGTACTTC. This sequence joins TRBV9 and TRBJ2-7; possibly TRBD2 for D (6 bases). CDR1 SGDLS and CDR2 YYNGEE come from the germline V gene. Deletions cut 0 bases from V and 1 base from J, with 11 bases between. This CDR3 is 15 amino acids long.